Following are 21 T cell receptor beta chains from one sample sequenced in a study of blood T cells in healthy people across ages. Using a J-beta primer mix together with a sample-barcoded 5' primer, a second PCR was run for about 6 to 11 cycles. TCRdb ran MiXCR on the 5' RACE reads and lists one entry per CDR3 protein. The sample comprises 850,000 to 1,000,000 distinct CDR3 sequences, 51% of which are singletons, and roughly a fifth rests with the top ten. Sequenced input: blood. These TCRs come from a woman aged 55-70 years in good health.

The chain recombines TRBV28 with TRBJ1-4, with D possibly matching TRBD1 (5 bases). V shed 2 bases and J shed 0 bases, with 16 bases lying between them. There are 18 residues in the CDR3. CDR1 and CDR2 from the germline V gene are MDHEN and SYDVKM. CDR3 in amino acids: CASSLMGGRGTTNEKLFF. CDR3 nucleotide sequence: TGTGCCAGCAGTTTAATGGGAGGAAGGGGTACAACTAATGAAAAACTGTTTTTT.

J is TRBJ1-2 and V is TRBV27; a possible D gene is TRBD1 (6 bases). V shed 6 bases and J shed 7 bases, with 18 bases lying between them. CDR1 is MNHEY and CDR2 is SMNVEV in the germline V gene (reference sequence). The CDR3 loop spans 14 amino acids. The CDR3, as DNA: TGTGCCAGCAGGGCGAACAGGGACTACGGTGGCTACACCTTC. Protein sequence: CASRANRDYGGYTF.

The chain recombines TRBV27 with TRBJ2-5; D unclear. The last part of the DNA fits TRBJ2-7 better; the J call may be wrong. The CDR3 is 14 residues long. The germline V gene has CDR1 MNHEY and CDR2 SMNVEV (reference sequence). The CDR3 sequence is CASMASRLTYEQYF. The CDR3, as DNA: TGTGCCAGCATGGCCAGTCGCCTAACCTACGAGCAGTACTTC.

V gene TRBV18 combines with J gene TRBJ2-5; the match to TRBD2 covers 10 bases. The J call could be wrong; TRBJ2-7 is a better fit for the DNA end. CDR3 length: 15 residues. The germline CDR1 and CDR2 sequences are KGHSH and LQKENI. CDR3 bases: TGTGCCAGCTCACACCTAGCGGGAGTGGGGGACGAGCAGTACTTC. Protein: CASSHLAGVGDEQYF.

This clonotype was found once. The CDR3 nucleotides read TGCGCCAGCAGCCAACAGTGGACGGGTTGGACAGATACGCAGTATTTT. The encoded protein is CASSQQWTGWTDTQYF. The rearrangement links TRBV4-3 to TRBJ2-3; D not certain. Germline V gene lookup returns CDR1 LGHNA and CDR2 YSLEER. This CDR3 comprises 16 residues. The germline V and J ends were trimmed by 2 bases and 3 bases, with 15 bases remaining between them.

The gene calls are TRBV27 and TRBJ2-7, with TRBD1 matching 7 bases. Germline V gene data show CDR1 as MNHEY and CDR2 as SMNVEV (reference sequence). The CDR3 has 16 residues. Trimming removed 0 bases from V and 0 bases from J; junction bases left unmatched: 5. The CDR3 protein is CASSLSRGQLSYEQYF. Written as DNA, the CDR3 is TGTGCCAGCAGTTTATCGAGGGGACAGCTCTCCTACGAGCAGTACTTC.

The CDR3 sequence is CSAKGPKLAGGYDEQYF. DNA of the CDR3: TGCAGTGCTAAAGGCCCCAAGTTAGCGGGAGGATACGATGAGCAGTACTTC. The genes are TRBV20-1 and TRBJ2-4; 10 positions match TRBD2. The V segment lost 4 bases and the J segment 13 bases; nucleotides outside the gene matches: 22. The germline CDR1 and CDR2 sequences are DFQATT and SNEGSKA (reference sequence). This CDR3 is 17 amino acids long.

The CDR3 coding sequence is TGTGCCAGCCCCTTGGGGGAGACCCAGTACTTC. Translated: CASPLGETQYF. The V gene is TRBV6-1, the J gene TRBJ2-5, with D unclear. Germline V gene data show CDR1 as MNHNS and CDR2 as SASEGT. The V end was cut by 8 bases, the J end by 5 bases, with 9 bases between. The CDR3 length is 11 residues.

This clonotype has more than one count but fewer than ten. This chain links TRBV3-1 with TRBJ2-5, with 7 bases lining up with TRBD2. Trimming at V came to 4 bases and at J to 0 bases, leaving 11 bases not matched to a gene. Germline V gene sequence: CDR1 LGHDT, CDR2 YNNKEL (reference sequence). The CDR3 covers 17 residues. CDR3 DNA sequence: TGTGCCAGCAGCCCCTCTGGTCACCTAGCGGACCAAGAGACCCAGTACTTC. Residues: CASSPSGHLADQETQYF.

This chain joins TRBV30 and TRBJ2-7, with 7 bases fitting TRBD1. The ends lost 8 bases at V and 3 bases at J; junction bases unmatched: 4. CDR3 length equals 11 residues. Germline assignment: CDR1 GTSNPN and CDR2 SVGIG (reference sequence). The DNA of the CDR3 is TGTGCCGCCGACAGGGTCTACGAGCAGTACTTC. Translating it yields CAADRVYEQYF.

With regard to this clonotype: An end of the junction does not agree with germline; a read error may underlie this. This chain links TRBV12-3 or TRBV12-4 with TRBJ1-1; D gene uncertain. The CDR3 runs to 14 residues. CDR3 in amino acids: CASSPDGMNTKAFF. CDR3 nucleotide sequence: TGTGCCAGCAGCCCGGACGGTATGAACACTAAAGCTTTCTTT.

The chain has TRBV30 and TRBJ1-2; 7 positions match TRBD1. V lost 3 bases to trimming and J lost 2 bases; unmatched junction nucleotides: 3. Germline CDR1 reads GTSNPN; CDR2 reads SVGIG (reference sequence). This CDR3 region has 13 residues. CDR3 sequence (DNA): TGTGCCTGGAGAACAGGGGTGAACTATGGCTACACCTTC. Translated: CAWRTGVNYGYTF.

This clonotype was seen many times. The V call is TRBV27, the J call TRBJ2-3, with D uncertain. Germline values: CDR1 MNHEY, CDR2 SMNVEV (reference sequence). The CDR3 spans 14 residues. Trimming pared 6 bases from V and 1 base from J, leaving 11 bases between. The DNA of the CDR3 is TGTGCCAGCAGCCCGCGGCCGGGCACAGATACGCAGTATTTT. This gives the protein CASSPRPGTDTQYF.

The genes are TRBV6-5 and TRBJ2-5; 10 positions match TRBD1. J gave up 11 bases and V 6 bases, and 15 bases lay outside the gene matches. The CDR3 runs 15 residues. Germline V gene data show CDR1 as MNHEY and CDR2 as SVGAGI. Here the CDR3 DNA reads TGTGCCAGCAGAACCGACAGGGGGCTTTACAATGAGCAGTACTTC. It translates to CASRTDRGLYNEQYF.

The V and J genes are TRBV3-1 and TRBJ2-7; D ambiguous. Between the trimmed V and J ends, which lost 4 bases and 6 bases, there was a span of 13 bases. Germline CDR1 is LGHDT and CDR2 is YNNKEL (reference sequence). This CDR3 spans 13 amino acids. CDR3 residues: CASSPNPSREQYF. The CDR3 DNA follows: TGTGCCAGCAGCCCGAACCCCTCACGCGAGCAGTACTTC.

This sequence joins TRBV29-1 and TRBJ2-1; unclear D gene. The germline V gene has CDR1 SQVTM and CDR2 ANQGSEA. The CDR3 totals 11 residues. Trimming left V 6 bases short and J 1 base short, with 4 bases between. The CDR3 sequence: CSVGSYNEQFF. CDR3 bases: TGCAGCGTAGGTTCCTACAATGAGCAGTTCTTC.

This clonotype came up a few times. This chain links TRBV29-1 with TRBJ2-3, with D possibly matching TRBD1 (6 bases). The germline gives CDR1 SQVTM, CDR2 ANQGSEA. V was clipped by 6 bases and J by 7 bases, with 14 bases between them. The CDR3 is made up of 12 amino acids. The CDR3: CSVRQVENTQYF. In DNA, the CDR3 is TGCAGCGTGCGACAGGTAGAAAATACGCAGTATTTT.

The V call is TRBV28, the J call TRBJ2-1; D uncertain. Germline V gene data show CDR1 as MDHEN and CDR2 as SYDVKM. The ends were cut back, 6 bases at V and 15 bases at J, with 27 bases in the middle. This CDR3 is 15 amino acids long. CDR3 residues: CASSSLHLSKDMAFF. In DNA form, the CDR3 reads TGTGCCAGCAGCTCCTTACACCTATCCAAGGATATGGCGTTCTTC.

CDR3 loop: CASSQDSAFRTQRTYEQYF. The CDR3 DNA reads TGCGCCAGCAGCCAAGATTCCGCCTTCAGGACCCAGAGGACCTACGAGCAGTACTTC. The chain employs TRBV4-1 and TRBJ2-7; D uncertain. The CDR3 loop spans 19 amino acids. Between the trimmed V and J ends, which lost 0 bases and 2 bases, there was a span of 23 bases. The germline V gene encodes CDR1 MGHRA and CDR2 YSYEKL.

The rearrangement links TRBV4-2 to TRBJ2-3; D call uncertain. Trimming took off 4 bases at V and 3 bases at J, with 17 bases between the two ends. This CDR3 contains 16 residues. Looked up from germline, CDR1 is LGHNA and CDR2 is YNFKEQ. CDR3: CASSPETRPLTDTQYF. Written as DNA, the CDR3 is TGTGCCAGCAGCCCAGAGACCCGACCTTTGACAGATACGCAGTATTTT.

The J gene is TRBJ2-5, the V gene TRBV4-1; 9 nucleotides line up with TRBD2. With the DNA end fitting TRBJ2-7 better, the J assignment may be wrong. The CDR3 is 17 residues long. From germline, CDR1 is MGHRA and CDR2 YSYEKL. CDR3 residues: CASSQFLAGSRGHEQYF. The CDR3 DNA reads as TGCGCCAGCAGCCAATTCCTAGCGGGATCCCGGGGCCACGAGCAGTACTTC.